The rows below give T cell receptor beta chains drawn from one sample of a study of blood T cell repertoires in COVID-19. Measured with immunoSEQ multiplex PCR; TCRdb has only the in-frame clones, and not every one. In the table there are approximately 200,000 clones, around 90% of which are singletons. Specimen: PBMCs or T cells enriched from blood (not recorded which). These receptors were collected from a woman in her 30s who had recovered from COVID-19. Each CDR3 is given with its conserved first and last residue. Each record gives: J gene, clone size, D gene, V gene, CDR3 DNA, CDR3 protein. D genes are given only for firm matches. The size field is filled for only some rows; it gives once, few, many or a size class.

TRBJ2-7	.	.	TRBV7-9	TGTGCCAGCAGCTTGACCCCACAGTCCTACGAGCAGTACTTC	CASSLTPQSYEQYF
TRBJ2-1	.	.	TRBV12-3/TRBV12-4	TGTGCCAGCCGACTTTCCAATGAGCAGTTCTTC	CASRLSNEQFF
TRBJ1-1	.	.	TRBV4-2	TGTGCCAGCAGCCCCTTAAGAGCGGGGGACACTGAAGCTTTCTTT	CASSPLRAGDTEAFF
TRBJ1-1	.	.	TRBV19	TGTGCCAGTACCGACGGGGTTCTGAACACTGAAGCTTTCTTT	CASTDGVLNTEAFF
TRBJ1-5	once	TRBD1	TRBV24-1	TGTGCCACCAGTGACCCCACAGGGGGTCGTCAGCCCCAGCATTTT	CATSDPTGGRQPQHF
TRBJ1-2	.	.	TRBV10-3	TGTGCCATCAGTGACCCCGGGTTCAACTATGGCTACACCTTC	CAISDPGFNYGYTF
TRBJ1-4	.	.	TRBV2	TGTGCCAGCAGGGAGGGGTATGAAAAACTGTTTTTT	CASREGYEKLFF
TRBJ1-1	.	.	TRBV5-4	TGTGCCAGCAGCTTGTGGGGAGTCGGGAACACTGAAGCTTTCTTT	CASSLWGVGNTEAFF
TRBJ1-1	.	.	TRBV12-3/TRBV12-4	TGTGCCAGCAGTTTATGGCAAAACACTGAAGCTTTCTTT	CASSLWQNTEAFF
TRBJ1-2	.	TRBD1	TRBV18	TGTGCCAGCTCAGGGGACAGGGAGGACTATGGCTACACCTTC	CASSGDREDYGYTF
TRBJ1-3	.	TRBD1	TRBV9	TGTGCCAGCAGCGTAGGAACAGGACAGGGAGACACCATATATTTT	CASSVGTGQGDTIYF
TRBJ2-2	.	.	TRBV30	TGTGCCTGTACTCGACAGGTGGCCGGGGAGCTGTTTTTT	CACTRQVAGELFF
TRBJ1-5	.	.	TRBV4-1	TGCGCCAGCAGCCAATCCAGGGAAGGCGCTCAGCCCCAGCATTTT	CASSQSREGAQPQHF
TRBJ2-3	.	.	TRBV9	TGTGCCAGGGAGGGCCGGGGGGATACGCAGTATTTT	CAREGRGDTQYF
TRBJ1-1	.	.	TRBV6-1	TGTGCCAGCAGTGAATCGGCAGGGCGGAGGGCTGAAGCTTTCTTT	CASSESAGRRAEAFF